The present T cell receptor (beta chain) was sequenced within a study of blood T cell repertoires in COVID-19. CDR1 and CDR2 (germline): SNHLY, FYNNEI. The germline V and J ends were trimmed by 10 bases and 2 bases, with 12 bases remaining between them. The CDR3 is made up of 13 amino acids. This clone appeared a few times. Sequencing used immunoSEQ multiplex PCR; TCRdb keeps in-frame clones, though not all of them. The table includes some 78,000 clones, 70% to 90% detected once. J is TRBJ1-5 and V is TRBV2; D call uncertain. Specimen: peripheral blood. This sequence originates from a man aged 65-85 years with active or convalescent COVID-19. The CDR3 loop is CAMSEGGNQPQHF. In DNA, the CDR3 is TGTGCCATGAGTGAGGGAGGCAATCAGCCCCAGCATTTT.